This T cell receptor (beta chain) was identified in a study of Graves' ophthalmopathy and Graves' hyperthyroidism. TCR beta CDR3 regions were amplified from RNA transcripts. After a first-round RT-PCR with HTBI primers, a second-round multiplex PCR was run. One entry per CDR3 protein results from TCRdb running MiXCR on the multiplex PCR reads. The table records 600,000 to 700,000 distinct CDR3 sequences, about two fifths of them present only once. This CDR3 is built from 19 residues. The germline V gene encodes CDR1 SGHTA and CDR2 FQGTGA. The trim removed 1 base at V and 5 bases at J, leaving 8 bases unmatched.

The V call is TRBV7-3, the J call TRBJ2-2; 15 nucleotides line up with TRBD2. This receptor was identified in an adult man with Graves' ophthalmopathy. Sequenced input: peripheral blood. CDR3 loop: CASSLNPLGLAGGTGELFF. Here the CDR3 DNA reads TGTGCCAGCAGCTTAAACCCACTGGGACTAGCGGGGGGTACCGGGGAGCTGTTTTTT.